This T cell receptor (beta chain) is drawn from a study of pediatric ulcerative colitis. As for this clone: Its matching antigen is unknown.

Study results and limitations: This repertoire reflects total lymphocytes rather than subpopulations like regulatory T cells.

V shed 3 bases and J shed 4 bases, with 8 bases lying between them. Germline V gene data show CDR1 as SGHRS and CDR2 as YFSETQ. CDR3 length equals 13 residues. This was a survey-level run. Using immunoSEQ multiplex PCR, the repertoire was profiled, and TCRdb retains in-frame clones only, with some absent. The sample lists approximately 10,000 clones, 88% occurring once. This chain uses TRBV5-1 with TRBJ1-3; the D gene is possibly TRBD1 (5 bases). This clonotype was obtained from a girl aged 5-17 years with moderate ulcerative colitis. The source material was blood. The chain's CDR3 is CASSWGSGNTIYF. In nucleotides, the CDR3 is TGCGCCAGCAGCTGGGGGTCGGGAAACACCATATATTTT.